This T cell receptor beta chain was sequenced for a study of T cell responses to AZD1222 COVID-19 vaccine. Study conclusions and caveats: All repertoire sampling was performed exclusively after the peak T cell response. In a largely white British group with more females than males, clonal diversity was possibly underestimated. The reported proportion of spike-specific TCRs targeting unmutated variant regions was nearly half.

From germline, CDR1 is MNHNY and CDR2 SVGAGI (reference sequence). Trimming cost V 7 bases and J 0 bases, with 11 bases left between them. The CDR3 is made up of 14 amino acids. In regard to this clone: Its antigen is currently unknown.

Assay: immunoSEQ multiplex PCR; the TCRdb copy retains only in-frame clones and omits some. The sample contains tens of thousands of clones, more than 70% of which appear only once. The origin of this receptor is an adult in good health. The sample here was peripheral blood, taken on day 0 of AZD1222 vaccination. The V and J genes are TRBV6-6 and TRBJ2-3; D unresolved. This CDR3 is CASTGRPSTDTQYF. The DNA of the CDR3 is TGTGCCAGCACTGGAAGACCTAGCACAGATACGCAGTATTTT.